Sequencing of this TCR beta chain was carried out in a study of blood T cell repertoires in COVID-19. Study overall: Some COVID-19 samples were acute and others convalescent; all came from the United States, Italy and Spain. Sources were T cells, B-cell-depleted T cells, or PBMCs; the material itself was cDNA or gDNA.

Seattle patient enrollment occurred during active infection, with longitudinal follow-up thereafter. Per the original methods: Reference gene primer amplification yielded estimated nucleated cell counts. Sequenced by immunoSEQ multiplex PCR; TCRdb stores in-frame clones only, minus some. Clone size and V and J calls were adopted from that table, with D and trimming inferred from the DNA. Of about 150,000 clones in the sample, more than 80% were seen once. The J segment lost 2 bases and the V segment lost 5 bases, leaving 2 bases of the junction unmatched. The germline gives CDR1 SGHRS, CDR2 YFSETQ. The CDR3 is 14 amino acids.

This TCR was sampled from a young man with COVID-19, enrolled during active disease. Sequencing input: peripheral blood. The rearrangement links TRBV5-1 to TRBJ2-2, with 8 positions matching TRBD1. The CDR3 loop is CASRQGGNTGELFF. CDR3 DNA: TGCGCCAGCAGACAGGGGGGAAACACCGGGGAGCTGTTTTTT.